These 29 T cell receptor beta chains share one sample of origin, sequenced in a study of T cell repertoires in cytomegalovirus infection. A single record per CDR3 protein comes from TCRdb applying MiXCR to the reads. The data show hundreds of thousands of distinct CDR3 sequences, over 20% seen once. The sample was CD8+ T cells from PBMCs. The source is a human donor in good health (CMV status not recorded). Some clones in this sample may be carry-over from other donors' samples.

This clonotype occurred a few times. The chain couples TRBV15 to TRBJ2-7, with a possible D match to TRBD1 (5 bases). The CDR3 runs to 13 residues. V dropped 2 bases and J dropped 6 bases, with 11 bases sitting between them. The V gene's germline CDR1 is LNHNV and CDR2 YYDKDF (reference sequence). The CDR3 DNA is TGTGCCACCAGCAGAATGCAGGGAAGCGAGCAGTACTTC. The encoded protein is CATSRMQGSEQYF. The full variable domain, with the rest looked up from reference TRBV15 and TRBJ2-7, is DAMVIQNPRYQVTQFGKPVTLSCSQTLNHNVMYWYQQKSSQAPKLLFHYYDKDFNNEADTPDNFQSRRPNTSFCFLDIRSPGLGDTAMYLCATSRMQGSEQYFGPGTRLTVT.

This clonotype was seen only once. This chain links TRBV7-3 with TRBJ1-2; no clear D. This CDR3 contains 14 residues. Trimming left V 4 bases short and J 3 bases short, with 12 bases between. Per germline, CDR1 SGHTA and CDR2 FQGTGA. CDR3 in DNA: TGTGCCAGCAGCTCGTGGCAGGCAGACTATGGCTACACCTTC. Residues: CASSSWQADYGYTF.

Concerning this clonotype itself: Given a much more abundant clone one base away, this may be a read error. The rearrangement uses TRBV5-4 and TRBJ1-6; tentatively, D is TRBD1 (5 bases). Trimming pared 4 bases from V and 8 bases from J, leaving 16 bases between. CDR1 and CDR2 from the germline V gene are SGHNT and YYREEE (reference sequence). This CDR3 contains 15 residues. As DNA, the CDR3 is TGTGCCAGCAGCGTGGGGGTTTCTGGGCATTCACCCCTCCACTTT. Translated, it gives CASSVGVSGHSPLHF.

There are a few counts of this clonotype. The V call is TRBV7-9, the J call TRBJ2-1; 9 nucleotides line up with TRBD1. Germline trimming cut 11 bases from V and 8 bases from J; bases unmatched to any gene: 10. The CDR3 extends over 13 amino acids. CDR1 and CDR2 from the germline V gene are SEHNR and FQNEAQ (reference sequence). The CDR3 loop reads CAEDRGPVHEQFF. The CDR3 bases are TGTGCCGAGGACAGGGGCCCTGTTCATGAGCAGTTCTTC. Full variable domain (outside the CDR3, taken from reference TRBV7-9 and TRBJ2-1): DTGVSQNPRHKITKRGQNVTFRCDPISEHNRLYWYRQTLGQGPEFLTYFQNEAQLEKSRLLSDRFSAERPKGSFSTLEIQRTEQGDSAMYLCAEDRGPVHEQFFGPGTRLTVL.

This clonotype was detected a few times. This chain joins TRBV5-6 and TRBJ2-3, with 8 bases that match TRBD1. The CDR3 consists of 15 residues. V shed 3 bases, J shed 2 bases, and the junction held 5 bases outside the gene matches. The germline gives CDR1 SGHDT, CDR2 YYEEEE. DNA for the CDR3: TGTGCCAGCAGCTCGACAGGGGAACTCACAGATACGCAGTATTTT. Amino acids: CASSSTGELTDTQYF.

This clonotype appeared a single time. The chain links TRBV20-1 to TRBJ1-2, with D perhaps TRBD1 (6 bases). The CDR3 contains 13 residues. CDR1 is DFQATT and CDR2 is SNEGSKA in the germline V gene (reference sequence). Trimming took off 3 bases at V and 4 bases at J, with 12 bases between the two ends. The CDR3 reads CSARRGGVYGYTF. As DNA, the CDR3 is TGCAGTGCTAGGAGGGGGGGCGTCTATGGCTACACCTTC.

The table lists this clonotype with a few counts. The chain links TRBV20-1 to TRBJ2-2; D may be TRBD1 (5 bases). The CDR3 covers 13 residues. V shed 5 bases and J shed 1 base, with 8 bases lying between them. CDR1 is DFQATT and CDR2 is SNEGSKA in the germline V gene (reference sequence). CDR3 nucleotides: TGCAGTGCTGCCGACAGGAACACCGGGGAGCTGTTTTTT. It codes for CSAADRNTGELFF.

This clonotype was seen repeatedly, ten times or more. The chain combines TRBV5-6 with TRBJ1-1; D is unclear. The CDR3 has 12 amino acids. The germline V gene has CDR1 SGHDT and CDR2 YYEEEE. V was clipped by 4 bases and J by 3 bases, with 7 bases between them. CDR3 bases: TGTGCCAGCAGCCAAATATACACTGAAGCTTTCTTT. It codes for CASSQIYTEAFF.

The chain is built from TRBV15 and TRBJ2-7; 11 bases align to TRBD1. This CDR3 has 15 amino acids. Trimming at V came to 5 bases and at J to 3 bases, leaving 6 bases not matched to a gene. Germline CDR1 reads LNHNV; CDR2 reads YYDKDF (reference sequence). CDR3 in DNA: TGTGCCACCAGCGGAGGACAGGGGGCCCTCTACGAGCAGTACTTC. Residues: CATSGGQGALYEQYF.

This clonotype showed up just a few times. This chain uses TRBV28 with TRBJ1-1; a possible D gene is TRBD1 (6 bases). CDR1 MDHEN and CDR2 SYDVKM come from the germline V gene. The CDR3 has 15 amino acids. The V end was cut by 6 bases, the J end by 1 base, with 15 bases between. CDR3 nucleotide sequence: TGTGCCAGCAGCATCCGGGACACCAAGAACACTGAAGCTTTCTTT. Its protein is CASSIRDTKNTEAFF.

As regards this clonotype: This may arise from a read error, as a much more abundant clone is one base away. The J gene is TRBJ1-6, the V gene TRBV27; 7 bases fit TRBD1. The CDR3 is 15 residues long. Germline lookup yields CDR1 MNHEY and CDR2 SMNVEV (reference sequence). In DNA form, the CDR3 reads TGTGTCAGCAGTTTATCGGGTTGGAGGGGGCTCCCCCTCCACTTT. This codes for CVSSLSGWRGLPLHF.

Ten or more counts support this clonotype. The chain uses TRBV7-9 and TRBJ1-1; 8 bases line up with TRBD1. Germline-derived CDR1 and CDR2 are SEHNR and FQNEAQ (reference sequence). The V gene end was trimmed by 5 bases and the J gene end by 0 bases; junction bases not matched to a gene: 5. This CDR3 spans 15 amino acids. In nucleotides, the CDR3 is TGTGCCAGCAGCCCACCAGGGGGCTTGAACACTGAAGCTTTCTTT. This codes for CASSPPGGLNTEAFF.

The CDR3 here is CASSTPPNEQFF. DNA for the CDR3: TGTGCCAGCAGCACCCCACCCAATGAGCAGTTCTTC. V and J are TRBV7-9 and TRBJ2-1, with no clear D. The germline V and J ends were trimmed by 5 bases and 6 bases, with 8 bases remaining between them. Per germline, CDR1 SEHNR and CDR2 FQNEAQ (reference sequence). The CDR3 spans 12 residues.

The sample holds many counts of this clonotype. V and J are TRBV7-2 and TRBJ2-3, with D maybe TRBD2 (6 bases). Germline CDR1 SGHTA, CDR2 FQGNSA. The CDR3 sequence is 16 residues long. V shed 5 bases and J shed 2 bases, with 17 bases lying between them. The CDR3 loop is CASSPRVAGFTDTQYF. The CDR3 DNA follows: TGTGCCAGCAGCCCTCGGGTTGCGGGGTTCACAGATACGCAGTATTTT.

The J gene is TRBJ2-5, the V gene TRBV9, with D maybe TRBD1 (6 bases). V was pared by 4 bases and J by 5 bases, with 15 bases between. The CDR3 length is 14 residues. Per germline, CDR1 SGDLS and CDR2 YYNGEE. The CDR3 DNA is TGTGCCAGCAGCTCCCCAGGGGTTCAGGAGACCCAGTACTTC. Protein sequence: CASSSPGVQETQYF.

This chain links TRBV2 with TRBJ1-2; D gene uncertain. Germline lookup yields CDR1 SNHLY and CDR2 FYNNEI. The CDR3 is 13 residues long. V was trimmed by 4 bases and J by 6 bases, leaving 12 bases between them. The CDR3: CASSGAGLDGYTF. CDR3 bases: TGTGCCAGCAGTGGGGCAGGCCTTGATGGCTACACCTTC. The whole variable domain, filled in from reference TRBV2 and TRBJ1-2, reads EPEVTQTPSHQVTQMGQEVILRCVPISNHLYFYWYRQILGQKVEFLVSFYNNEISEKSEIFDDQFSVERPDGSNFTLKIRSTKLEDSAMYFCASSGAGLDGYTFGSGTRLTVV.

This clonotype was seen at least ten times. The chain employs TRBV7-6 and TRBJ2-5; D may match TRBD1 or TRBD2 (5 bases each). V lost 1 base and J lost 1, with 13 bases in between. This CDR3 is 16 amino acids long. Germline V gene sequence: CDR1 SGHVS, CDR2 FNYEAQ. The CDR3 is CASSLEIGAVQETQYF. The DNA of the CDR3 is TGTGCCAGCAGCTTAGAGATCGGGGCCGTCCAAGAGACCCAGTACTTC.

This clonotype turned up a few times. V usage is TRBV7-8 and J usage is TRBJ1-6, with D maybe TRBD1 (5 bases). V dropped 2 bases and J dropped 9 bases, with 14 bases sitting between them. This CDR3 has 15 amino acids. CDR1 is SGHVS, CDR2 FQNEAQ, per germline. The CDR3 loop is CASSLSTAGGSPLHF. The CDR3 DNA reads as TGTGCCAGCAGCTTATCGACAGCCGGCGGTTCACCCCTCCACTTT.

This clonotype has a count of ten or more. J is TRBJ2-7 and V is TRBV7-8; D is possibly TRBD2 (6 bases). CDR1 is SGHVS and CDR2 is FQNEAQ in the germline V gene. The CDR3 length is 14 residues. V was clipped by 1 base and J by 3 bases, with 10 bases between them. The CDR3 is CASSLGLGGYEQYF. The CDR3, as DNA: TGTGCCAGCAGCTTAGGGTTGGGGGGCTACGAGCAGTACTTC. The full variable domain, rest sourced from reference TRBV7-8 and TRBJ2-7, is GAGVSQSPRYKVAKRGQDVALRCDPISGHVSLFWYQQALGQGPEFLTYFQNEAQLDKSGLPSDRFFAERPEGSVSTLKIQRTQQEDSAVYLCASSLGLGGYEQYFGPGTRLTVT.

V gene TRBV14 combines with J gene TRBJ2-1; TRBD2 matches 9 bases. CDR1 and CDR2 from the germline V gene are SGHDN and FVKESK. CDR3 length: 15 residues. V gave up 6 bases and J gave up 8 bases; unmatched junction bases: 11. In DNA form, the CDR3 reads TGTGCCAGCAGTCTCGGGACTAGCTACCGCGATGAGCAGTTCTTC. It codes for CASSLGTSYRDEQFF.

Many counts were recorded for this clonotype. The genes are TRBV19 and TRBJ2-1; 10 bases are shared with TRBD2. The CDR3 loop spans 15 amino acids. Looked up from germline, CDR1 is LNHDA and CDR2 is SQIVND (reference sequence). V lost 6 bases, J lost 0 bases, and 2 bases stayed unmatched. The CDR3 protein is CASSTSGDSYNEQFF. CDR3 nucleotides: TGTGCCAGTAGCACTAGCGGGGACTCCTACAATGAGCAGTTCTTC.

The V and J genes are TRBV2 and TRBJ2-1; D unclear. With 2 bases removed from V and 13 bases from J, the gap between germline ends came to 12 bases. Per germline, CDR1 SNHLY and CDR2 FYNNEI. The CDR3 covers 12 residues. CDR3 DNA sequence: TGTGCCAGCAGTGAATACCCCGAGGAACAGTTCTTC. Translated: CASSEYPEEQFF.

This clonotype was seen only a few times. The rearrangement links TRBV20-1 to TRBJ2-2; no reliable D call. Germline CDR1 DFQATT, CDR2 SNEGSKA (reference sequence). The CDR3 loop spans 13 amino acids. Trimming pared 5 bases from V and 2 bases from J, leaving 9 bases between. CDR3 bases: TGCAGTGCTCTTCTCGCTAACACCGGGGAGCTGTTTTTT. Protein sequence: CSALLANTGELFF.

This clonotype occurred a few times. V gene TRBV29-1 combines with J gene TRBJ1-2; the match to TRBD1 covers 10 bases. The CDR3 extends over 16 amino acids. Germline V gene sequence: CDR1 SQVTM, CDR2 ANQGSEA. The J segment lost 4 bases and the V segment lost 0 bases, leaving 8 bases of the junction unmatched. The CDR3 coding sequence is TGCAGCGTTGAAGATGGCGGACAGGGGGTTGGCTATGGCTACACCTTC. Amino acid sequence: CSVEDGGQGVGYGYTF.

The rearrangement links TRBV4-2 to TRBJ1-1, with D unclear. CDR3 length equals 13 residues. CDR1 and CDR2 (germline): LGHNA, YNFKEQ. V lost 0 bases and J 4 bases, leaving 6 bases between the germline ends. The CDR3: CASSQDGGTEAFF. The DNA for the CDR3 is TGTGCCAGCAGCCAAGATGGCGGCACTGAAGCTTTCTTT.

The table lists this clonotype with a few counts. The chain joins TRBV19 to TRBJ1-1; no reliable D call. Trimming left V 6 bases short and J 1 base short, with 9 bases between. This CDR3 contains 13 residues. Germline CDR1 reads LNHDA; CDR2 reads SQIVND (reference sequence). CDR3 amino acids: CASSLSSNTEAFF. DNA of the CDR3: TGTGCCAGTAGCCTCAGTTCGAACACTGAAGCTTTCTTT.

The genes are TRBV7-9 and TRBJ1-1; TRBD1 is a possible D gene (5 bases). This CDR3 has 12 amino acids. CDR1 and CDR2 (germline): SEHNR, FQNEAQ (reference sequence). V was shortened by 4 bases and J by 8 bases, with 11 bases between the two germline ends. This chain's CDR3 is CASSSRAGEAFF. In DNA form, the CDR3 reads TGTGCCAGCAGCTCCAGGGCGGGAGAAGCTTTCTTT.

The chain combines TRBV27 with TRBJ2-2; 9 bases match TRBD2. Trimming removed 5 bases from V and 8 bases from J; junction bases left unmatched: 9. CDR3 length: 15 amino acids. Germline V lookup: CDR1 MNHEY, CDR2 SMNVEV (reference sequence). The CDR3 DNA sequence: TGTGCCAGCAGTCTCGGGGCGGGGGGGCCGGGGGAGCTGTTTTTT. This gives the protein CASSLGAGGPGELFF.

Many counts were recorded for this clonotype. The genes are TRBV12-3 or TRBV12-4 and TRBJ2-3, with 11 bases that match TRBD1. The CDR3 has 15 amino acids. The trim removed 4 bases at V and 4 bases at J, leaving 4 bases unmatched. The CDR3 here is CASSWTGGYSDTQYF. As DNA, the CDR3 is TGTGCCAGCAGTTGGACAGGGGGCTACTCAGATACGCAGTATTTT.